The 24 T cell receptor beta chains presented below share a single source sample, sequenced in a study of Ad26.COV2.S vaccination and SARS-CoV-2 variants. Produced via immunoSEQ multiplex PCR; TCRdb's table is partial and in-frame only. This sample has approximately 360,000 clones; about 80% occur once, and the top ten carry about 7.4%. Indicated treatment: some 20 received Ad26.COV2.S at low or high dose, single or two shots; five or six received placebo; per-sample allocation not given. After the first vaccine or placebo injection, samples were drawn on day 63. This material consisted of peripheral blood, taken in a trial of Ad26.COV2.S vaccine versus placebo. These receptors were collected from a person aged 18 to 65 who received the Ad26.COV2.S COVID-19 vaccine or a placebo.

The J gene is TRBJ1-2, the V gene TRBV9; D gene ambiguous. V gave up 3 bases and J gave up 0 bases, with 6 bases separating them. Germline V gene lookup returns CDR1 SGDLS and CDR2 YYNGEE. This CDR3 region has 13 residues. The CDR3 protein is CASSADPNYGYTF. The CDR3 region has the DNA TGTGCCAGCAGCGCGGACCCTAACTATGGCTACACCTTC.

The genes are TRBV6-5 and TRBJ1-2; maybe TRBD1 (5 bases). CDR3 size: 14 residues. V lost 1 base and J lost 4, with 10 bases in between. The germline V gene has CDR1 MNHEY and CDR2 SVGAGI. DNA of the CDR3: TGTGCCAGCAGTTACTGGCAGGGCAGCTATGGCTACACCTTC. Translated, it gives CASSYWQGSYGYTF.

A single count supports this clone. This rearrangement joins TRBV11-2 to TRBJ2-2; D is tentatively TRBD1 or TRBD2 (5 bases each). V was cut by 5 bases and J by 1 base, with 14 bases left in between. Germline values: CDR1 SGHAT, CDR2 FQNNGV. The CDR3 consists of 16 residues. The CDR3 DNA is TGTGCCAGCAGCCCTAGAGGGCAGGGGAACACCGGGGAGCTGTTTTTT. Its protein is CASSPRGQGNTGELFF.

This clone was recorded a few times. The V gene is TRBV4-1, the J gene TRBJ1-1; D gene uncertain. V was clipped by 5 bases and J by 1 base, with 11 bases between them. This CDR3 region has 14 residues. Germline V gene sequence: CDR1 MGHRA, CDR2 YSYEKL. The CDR3 protein is CASSFRTGNTEAFF. The DNA of the CDR3 is TGCGCCAGCAGCTTCCGGACGGGGAACACTGAAGCTTTCTTT.

The V gene is TRBV3-1 (or the pseudogene TRBV3-2), the J gene TRBJ2-1; TRBD1 aligns across 10 bases. V was pared by 4 bases and J by 12 bases, with 3 bases of the junction left unmatched. This CDR3 region has 12 residues. Per the germline V gene, CDR1 is LGHDT and CDR2 is YNNKEL (reference sequence). CDR3 residues: CASSPRDRGQFF. The CDR3 DNA sequence: TGTGCCAGCAGCCCGCGGGACAGGGGGCAGTTCTTC.

The table lists this clone with a count of one. The chain recombines TRBV6-5 with TRBJ1-4; D gene ambiguous. CDR3 length: 13 residues. V was pared by 6 bases and J by 8 bases, with 13 bases between. Germline values: CDR1 MNHEY, CDR2 SVGAGI. For the CDR3, the DNA is TGTGCCAGCAGCCGTGACCCGGGAGAAAAACTGTTTTTT. Its translation is CASSRDPGEKLFF.

The chain employs TRBV6-5 and TRBJ1-6; 7 nucleotides match TRBD1. V shed 5 bases, J shed 14 bases, and the junction held 9 bases outside the gene matches. Per germline, CDR1 MNHEY and CDR2 SVGAGI. The length of the CDR3 is 13 residues. The DNA for the CDR3 is TGTGCCAGCAGTCTGGGACAGTTCTTATCCCTCCACTTT. Translating gives CASSLGQFLSLHF.

The V call is TRBV7-2, the J call TRBJ1-6; perhaps TRBD1 as D (5 bases). Looked up from germline, CDR1 is SGHTA and CDR2 is FQGNSA. The CDR3 totals 14 residues. V was trimmed by 6 bases and J by 6 bases, leaving 12 bases between them. The CDR3 loop is CASSHRQFNSPLHF. In nucleotides, the CDR3 is TGTGCCAGCAGTCACAGGCAGTTTAATTCACCCCTCCACTTT.

This chain uses TRBV6-5 with TRBJ1-2; D is uncertain. This CDR3 region has 15 residues. V was pared by 6 bases and J by 4 bases, with 18 bases between. CDR1 MNHEY and CDR2 SVGAGI come from the germline V gene. CDR3 residues: CASSRNPVLLYGYTF. The CDR3 coding sequence is TGTGCCAGCAGCCGCAACCCCGTCCTTCTCTATGGCTACACCTTC.

This rearrangement joins TRBV19 to TRBJ2-1; the D call may be TRBD1 or TRBD2 (6 bases each). Trimming cost V 1 base and J 8 bases, with 12 bases left between them. Germline loops: CDR1 LNHDA, CDR2 SQIVND (reference sequence). The CDR3 loop spans 14 amino acids. CDR3: CASSIVTGGDEQFF. As DNA, the CDR3 is TGTGCCAGTAGTATAGTCACCGGGGGCGATGAGCAGTTCTTC.

The chain couples TRBV5-1 to TRBJ1-3, with D tentatively TRBD1 (6 bases). This CDR3 has 15 amino acids. V dropped 1 base and J dropped 6 bases, with 14 bases sitting between them. Germline values: CDR1 SGHRS, CDR2 YFSETQ. CDR3 region: CASSLLSGELNTIYF. CDR3 DNA: TGCGCCAGCAGCTTGTTGTCAGGGGAGTTAAACACCATATATTTT.

The chain employs TRBV4-3 and TRBJ2-6, with D hard to call. Trimming pared 1 base from V and 3 bases from J, leaving 13 bases between. CDR3 length: 17 amino acids. Germline V gene data show CDR1 as LGHNA and CDR2 as YSLEER. The DNA for the CDR3 is TGCGCCAGCAGCCAAGCGCTCTCCCTGGGTGGGGCCAACGTCCTGACTTTC. It yields the protein CASSQALSLGGANVLTF.

The rearrangement links TRBV30 to TRBJ1-3, with a tentative D call TRBD1 (5 bases). Germline V gene lookup returns CDR1 GTSNPN and CDR2 SVGIG (reference sequence). The CDR3 runs 15 residues. V lost 3 bases to trimming and J lost 0 bases, with 12 bases between them. CDR3 DNA: TGTGCCTGGAGCCACTTCGGACACTCTGGAAACACCATATATTTT. It encodes CAWSHFGHSGNTIYF.

The rearrangement links TRBV21-1 to TRBJ1-1; TRBD1 is the table's D call, not checked against the DNA. TRBV21-1 is a pseudogene segment. CDR3 length equals 10 residues. The CDR3 protein is CASILTWTGF. CDR3 in DNA: TGTGCCAGCATCCTAACCTGGACAGGCTTT.

The genes are TRBV19 and TRBJ2-7; TRBD2 might be the D (5 bases). Germline CDR1 is LNHDA and CDR2 is SQIVND (reference sequence). CDR3 size: 14 residues. V lost 4 bases to trimming and J lost 1 base, with 11 bases between them. CDR3 in DNA: TGTGCCAGTAGTAGGAGAGAGGGTTCCTACGAGCAGTACTTC. This translates into CASSRREGSYEQYF.

The chain employs TRBV3-1 (or the pseudogene TRBV3-2) and TRBJ2-1; tentative D call: TRBD2 (5 bases). The CDR3 has 15 amino acids. CDR1 and CDR2 from the germline V gene are LGHDT and YNNKEL (reference sequence). V lost 8 bases, J lost 1 base, and 15 bases lay in between. The CDR3 region has the DNA TGTGCCAGCTCCCGCGGGCGCCAGTCCTACAATGAGCAGTTCTTC. This gives the protein CASSRGRQSYNEQFF.

This clone was found a few times. The chain couples TRBV29-1 to TRBJ1-1; the D is unclear. The CDR3 consists of 13 residues. V lost 7 bases, J lost 3 bases, and 15 bases lay in between. In germline, CDR1 is SQVTM, CDR2 ANQGSEA. The CDR3 loop is CSASTTLHTEAFF. The CDR3 region has the DNA TGCAGCGCCTCAACCACCCTACACACTGAAGCTTTCTTT.

The CDR3 reads CSVEPTDTQYF. CDR3 nucleotide sequence: TGCAGCGTTGAACCGACAGATACGCAGTATTTT. The rearrangement links TRBV29-1 to TRBJ2-3, with no clear D. This CDR3 region has 11 residues. The V end lost 2 bases, the J end lost 3 bases, and 3 bases lay between the germline ends. The V gene's germline CDR1 is SQVTM and CDR2 ANQGSEA.

The chain links TRBV6-6 to TRBJ1-2; D call uncertain. The V gene's germline CDR1 is MNHNY and CDR2 SVGAGI (reference sequence). Trimming took 10 bases from V and 7 from J, leaving 13 bases between them. The CDR3 totals 11 residues. In nucleotides, the CDR3 is TGTGCCATCCCAAGGGAGACTGGCTACACCTTC. Translation gives CAIPRETGYTF.

V gene TRBV7-2 combines with J gene TRBJ1-2; TRBD1 might be the D (5 bases). CDR3 size: 15 residues. Trimming took 6 bases from V and 4 from J, leaving 18 bases between them. Germline V CDR1 and CDR2: SGHTA, FQGNSA. CDR3 sequence: CASSRWGGDSYGYTF. The CDR3 DNA reads TGTGCCAGCAGTCGTTGGGGGGGTGACTCCTATGGCTACACCTTC.

To note about this clone: Other DNA sequences within the sample encode an identical CDR3. The chain combines TRBV5-1 with TRBJ1-1, with TRBD1 matching over 8 bases. The V and J ends lost 3 bases and 4 bases, in that order; junction bases with no gene match: 5. CDR3 length equals 14 residues. Germline V gives CDR1 SGHRS, CDR2 YFSETQ. CDR3 bases: TGCGCCAGCAGCTCTAATACAGGGGGCACTGAAGCTTTCTTT. Its protein is CASSSNTGGTEAFF.

The rearrangement uses TRBV9 and TRBJ2-7, with D maybe TRBD2 (6 bases). The CDR3 covers 14 residues. V was pared by 0 bases and J by 3 bases, with 10 bases between. In germline, CDR1 is SGDLS, CDR2 YYNGEE. CDR3 bases: TGTGCCAGCAGCGTAGAGCCCGGGGGCTACGAGCAGTACTTC. Amino acid sequence: CASSVEPGGYEQYF.

This sequence joins TRBV5-6 and TRBJ2-1; D is undetermined. Germline V gives CDR1 SGHDT, CDR2 YYEEEE. The CDR3 is 14 amino acids. Trimming took off 3 bases at V and 0 bases at J, with 7 bases between the two ends. The CDR3, as DNA: TGTGCCAGCAGCTGGGGTACCTCCTACAATGAGCAGTTCTTC. Its protein product is CASSWGTSYNEQFF.

This chain joins TRBV7-3 and TRBJ1-2; tentative D call: TRBD1 (5 bases). The germline gives CDR1 SGHTA, CDR2 FQGTGA. V was trimmed by 3 bases and J by 4 bases, leaving 9 bases between them. This CDR3 is built from 13 residues. CDR3 protein: CASSFEGTYGYTF. The DNA for the CDR3 is TGTGCCAGCAGCTTCGAGGGGACCTATGGCTACACCTTC.